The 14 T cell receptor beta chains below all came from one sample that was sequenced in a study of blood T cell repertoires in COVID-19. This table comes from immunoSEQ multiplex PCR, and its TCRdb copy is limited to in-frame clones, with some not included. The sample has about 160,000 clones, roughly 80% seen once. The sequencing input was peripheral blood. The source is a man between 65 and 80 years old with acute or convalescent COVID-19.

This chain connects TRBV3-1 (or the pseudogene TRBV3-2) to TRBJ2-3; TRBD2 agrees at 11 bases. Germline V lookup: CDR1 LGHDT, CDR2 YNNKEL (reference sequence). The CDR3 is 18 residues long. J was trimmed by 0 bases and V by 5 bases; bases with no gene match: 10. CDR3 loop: CASSSPLGLAGSTDTQYF. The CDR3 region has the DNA TGTGCCAGCAGCTCCCCATTAGGACTAGCGGGTAGCACAGATACGCAGTATTTT.

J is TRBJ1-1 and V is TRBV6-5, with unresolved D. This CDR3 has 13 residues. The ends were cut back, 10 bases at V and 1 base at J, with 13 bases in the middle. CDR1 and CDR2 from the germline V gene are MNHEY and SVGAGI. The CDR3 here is CATAAGWNTEAFF. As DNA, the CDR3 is TGTGCCACGGCCGCGGGCTGGAACACTGAAGCTTTCTTT.

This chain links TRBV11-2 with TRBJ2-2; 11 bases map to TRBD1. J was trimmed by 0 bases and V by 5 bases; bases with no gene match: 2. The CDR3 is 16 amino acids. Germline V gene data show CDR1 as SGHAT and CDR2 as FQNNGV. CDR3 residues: CASSPGQGANTGELFF. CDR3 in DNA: TGTGCCAGCAGCCCGGGACAGGGGGCGAACACCGGGGAGCTGTTTTTT.

The CDR3: CASSIGTGGSTDTQYF. CDR3 bases: TGTGCCAGTAGTATCGGTACTGGCGGGAGTACGGATACGCAGTATTTT. The chain uses TRBV19 and TRBJ2-3; 7 bases fit TRBD2. Germline assignment: CDR1 LNHDA and CDR2 SQIVND (reference sequence). With V trimmed by 3 bases and J by 6 bases, 12 bases remained unmatched. The CDR3 loop spans 16 amino acids.

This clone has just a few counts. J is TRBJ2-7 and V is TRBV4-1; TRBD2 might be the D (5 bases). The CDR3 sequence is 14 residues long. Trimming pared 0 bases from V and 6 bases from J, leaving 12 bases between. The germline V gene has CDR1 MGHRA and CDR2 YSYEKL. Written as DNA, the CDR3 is TGCGCCAGCAGCCAAGATCTCCCTAGCTCCGAGCAGTACTTC. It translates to CASSQDLPSSEQYF.

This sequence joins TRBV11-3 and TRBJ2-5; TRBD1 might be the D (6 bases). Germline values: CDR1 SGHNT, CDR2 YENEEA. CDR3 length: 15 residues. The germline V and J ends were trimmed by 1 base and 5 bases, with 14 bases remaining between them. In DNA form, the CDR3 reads TGTGCCAGCAGCTTAGCACCGGGACATGGGGAGACCCAGTACTTC. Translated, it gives CASSLAPGHGETQYF.

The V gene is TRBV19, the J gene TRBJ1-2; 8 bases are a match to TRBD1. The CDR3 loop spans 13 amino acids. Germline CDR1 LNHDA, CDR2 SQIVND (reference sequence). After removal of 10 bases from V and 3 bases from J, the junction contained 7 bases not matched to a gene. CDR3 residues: CATSRDRHYGYTF. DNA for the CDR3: TGTGCCACCAGTCGGGACAGGCACTATGGCTACACCTTC.

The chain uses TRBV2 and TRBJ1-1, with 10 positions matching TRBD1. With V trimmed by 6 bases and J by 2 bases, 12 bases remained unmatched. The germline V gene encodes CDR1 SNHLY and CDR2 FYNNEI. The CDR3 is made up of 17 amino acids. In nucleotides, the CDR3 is TGTGCCAGCAGCCCCCGGGACAGGGGTGGGGGTAACACTGAAGCTTTCTTT. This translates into CASSPRDRGGGNTEAFF.

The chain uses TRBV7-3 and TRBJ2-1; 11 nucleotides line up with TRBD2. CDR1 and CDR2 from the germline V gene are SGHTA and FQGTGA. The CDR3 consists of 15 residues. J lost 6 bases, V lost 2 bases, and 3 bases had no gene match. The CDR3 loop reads CASSLVAGGPNEQFF. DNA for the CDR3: TGTGCCAGCAGCTTAGTAGCGGGAGGGCCCAATGAGCAGTTCTTC.

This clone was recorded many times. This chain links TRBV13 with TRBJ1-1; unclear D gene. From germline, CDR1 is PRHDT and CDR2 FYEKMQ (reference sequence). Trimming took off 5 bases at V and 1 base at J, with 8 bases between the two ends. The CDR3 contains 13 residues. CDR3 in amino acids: CASSRRQNTEAFF. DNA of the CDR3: TGTGCCAGCAGCAGGCGGCAGAACACTGAAGCTTTCTTT.

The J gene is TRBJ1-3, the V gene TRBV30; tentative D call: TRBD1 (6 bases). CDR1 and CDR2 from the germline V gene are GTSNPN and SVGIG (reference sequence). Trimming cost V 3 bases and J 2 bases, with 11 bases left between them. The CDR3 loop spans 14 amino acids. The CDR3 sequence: CAWRQGSAGNTIYF. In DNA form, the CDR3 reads TGTGCCTGGAGGCAGGGGTCTGCTGGAAACACCATATATTTT.

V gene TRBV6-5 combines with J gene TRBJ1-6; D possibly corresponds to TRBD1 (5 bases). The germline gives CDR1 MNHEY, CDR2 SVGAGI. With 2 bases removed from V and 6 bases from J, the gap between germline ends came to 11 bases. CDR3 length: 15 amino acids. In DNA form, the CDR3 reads TGTGCCAGCAGTTACCGGGCAGGGATTAATTCACCCCTCCACTTT. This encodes CASSYRAGINSPLHF.

CDR3 amino acids: CASSAIGTGTYNEQFF. CDR3 nucleotides: TGTGCCAGCAGCGCTATCGGGACAGGTACCTACAATGAGCAGTTCTTC. J is TRBJ2-1 and V is TRBV7-6; TRBD1 agrees at 8 bases. CDR1 is SGHVS and CDR2 is FNYEAQ in the germline V gene. V shed 5 bases and J 2 bases; nucleotides not matched to a gene: 8. The length of the CDR3 is 16 residues.

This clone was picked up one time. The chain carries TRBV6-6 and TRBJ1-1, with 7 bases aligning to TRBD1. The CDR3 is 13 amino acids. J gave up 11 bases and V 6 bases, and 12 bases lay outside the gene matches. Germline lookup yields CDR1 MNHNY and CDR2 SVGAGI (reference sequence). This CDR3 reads CASSRLAGGIAFF. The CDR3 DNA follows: TGTGCCAGCAGCCGCCTGGCAGGGGGGATTGCTTTCTTT.